The 16 T cell receptor beta chains given below trace back to one sample, sequenced in a study of OX40 agonist ivuxolimab in advanced cancers. Libraries were prepared by immunoSEQ multiplex PCR; TCRdb keeps only in-frame clonotypes and omits some of them. The sample lists some 62,000 clones; approximately 85% were seen once. The sample here was CD4+ or CD8+ T cells sorted from blood, taken in a trial of the OX40 agonist ivuxolimab. The receptors derive from an adult with an advanced solid tumor such as melanoma, head and neck, liver or kidney cancer.

The chain has TRBV30 and TRBJ1-1; D is unclear. The germline V gene encodes CDR1 GTSNPN and CDR2 SVGIG (reference sequence). The CDR3 spans 12 residues. V shed 2 bases and J shed 7 bases, with 11 bases lying between them. The CDR3 coding sequence is TGTGCCTGGAGTCCCTCGGGGTTTGAAGCTTTCTTT. Protein sequence: CAWSPSGFEAFF.

This clone was seen only once. The chain has TRBV11-2 and TRBJ1-1; no clear D gene. Deletions cut 2 bases from V and 4 bases from J, with 8 bases between. The CDR3 runs 13 residues. Per the germline V gene, CDR1 is SGHAT and CDR2 is FQNNGV. DNA of the CDR3: TGTGCCAGCAGCTTATGGCCCGGCACTGAAGCTTTCTTT. As protein: CASSLWPGTEAFF.

The V gene is TRBV6-1, the J gene TRBJ1-2; D is ambiguous. V lost 10 bases, J lost 7 bases, and 10 bases lay in between. This CDR3 region has 10 residues. Germline assignment: CDR1 MNHNS and CDR2 SASEGT. CDR3 DNA sequence: TGTGCCAACGGAGACTTTGGCTACACCTTC. This sequence encodes CANGDFGYTF.

This clone was detected a few times. The J gene is TRBJ1-3, the V gene TRBV27, with 9 bases aligning to TRBD1. CDR3 length: 15 amino acids. Germline V lookup: CDR1 MNHEY, CDR2 SMNVEV (reference sequence). The ends lost 6 bases at V and 4 bases at J; junction bases unmatched: 7. The CDR3 DNA sequence: TGTGCCAGCAGGGAACAGGGGGCATCAGGAAACACCATATATTTT. Protein: CASREQGASGNTIYF.

This clone has a handful of counts. The CDR3 DNA sequence: TGTGCCACCAGCAAAGACCCAGTCCCAGATACGCAGTATTTT. Translation gives CATSKDPVPDTQYF. The gene calls are TRBV15 and TRBJ2-3; D gene unclear. Germline CDR1 LNHNV, CDR2 YYDKDF (reference sequence). Trimming took off 4 bases at V and 4 bases at J, with 12 bases between the two ends. The CDR3 covers 14 residues.

This clone was counted a single time. The chain employs TRBV11-2 and TRBJ2-7; 7 nucleotides agree with TRBD1. The CDR3 totals 15 residues. Looked up from germline, CDR1 is SGHAT and CDR2 is FQNNGV. J lost 2 bases, V lost 3 bases, and 7 bases had no gene match. The CDR3 nucleotides are TGTGCCAGCAGCTTTAATTGGGACAGTGCCTACGAGCAGTACTTC. As protein: CASSFNWDSAYEQYF.

J is TRBJ2-7 and V is TRBV7-9, with 8 bases fitting TRBD1. Germline trimming cut 3 bases from V and 2 bases from J; bases unmatched to any gene: 3. The CDR3 is made up of 14 amino acids. The germline CDR1 and CDR2 sequences are SEHNR and FQNEAQ (reference sequence). This CDR3 is CASSFPTGAYEQYF. CDR3 DNA: TGTGCCAGCAGCTTCCCGACAGGGGCCTACGAGCAGTACTTC.

This clone came up once. This chain links TRBV11-3 with TRBJ1-4; D uncertain. The germline V gene encodes CDR1 SGHNT and CDR2 YENEEA. V lost 1 base to trimming and J lost 5 bases, with 11 bases between them. There are 15 residues in the CDR3. CDR3 sequence reads: CASSLGRSRNEKLFF. CDR3 coding DNA: TGTGCCAGCAGCTTAGGGAGATCGAGAAATGAAAAACTGTTTTTT.

The V call is TRBV5-4, the J call TRBJ1-1, with 7 bases matching TRBD1. J gave up 6 bases and V 3 bases, and 2 bases lay outside the gene matches. Per germline, CDR1 SGHNT and CDR2 YYREEE (reference sequence). The CDR3 is made up of 12 amino acids. Here the CDR3 DNA reads TGTGCCAGCAGCTCCCAGGGGGCTGAAGCTTTCTTT. Translation gives CASSSQGAEAFF.

V gene TRBV4-1 combines with J gene TRBJ2-3; a possible D gene is TRBD2 (6 bases). This CDR3 comprises 16 residues. Germline loops: CDR1 MGHRA, CDR2 YSYEKL. V lost 0 bases and J 1 base, leaving 11 bases between the germline ends. CDR3 residues: CASSQDSGLRTDTQYF. DNA of the CDR3: TGCGCCAGCAGCCAAGATAGCGGACTCCGCACAGATACGCAGTATTTT.

The chain's CDR3 is CASSERGYEQYF. DNA for the CDR3: TGCGCCAGCAGTGAGAGAGGGTACGAGCAGTACTTC. This chain connects TRBV10-1 to TRBJ2-7, with D tentatively TRBD2 (5 bases). Germline lookup yields CDR1 WNHNN and CDR2 SYGVQD (reference sequence). The CDR3 has 12 amino acids. Trimming took off 2 bases at V and 4 bases at J, with 6 bases between the two ends.

This clone was observed once. V gene TRBV6-5 combines with J gene TRBJ2-5, with D possibly being TRBD1 (6 bases). TRBJ2-7 explains the end of the DNA better; the J call may be wrong. The CDR3 spans 14 residues. Germline V gives CDR1 MNHEY, CDR2 SVGAGI. CDR3: CASSFLDSTYEQYF. The CDR3 DNA sequence: TGTGCCAGCAGTTTCTTGGACAGCACTTACGAGCAGTACTTC.

V and J are TRBV10-3 and TRBJ2-5; possibly TRBD1 or TRBD2 for D (6 bases each). This CDR3 is 15 amino acids long. Germline loops: CDR1 ENHRY, CDR2 SYGVKD. Trimming stripped 2 bases from V and 6 bases from J, with 16 bases between. The DNA of the CDR3 is TGTGCCATCAGTGAGGGTATTGGGGGGCTGCAGACCCAGTACTTC. It yields the protein CAISEGIGGLQTQYF.

The rearrangement links TRBV11-2 to TRBJ2-7; the D is unclear. Germline lookup yields CDR1 SGHAT and CDR2 FQNNGV. The CDR3 extends over 14 amino acids. Trimming took off 0 bases at V and 1 base at J, with 7 bases between the two ends. CDR3 coding DNA: TGTGCCAGCAGCTTAGATCGAAGGTCCTACGAGCAGTACTTC. It specifies CASSLDRRSYEQYF. Full variable domain (outside the CDR3, taken from reference TRBV11-2 and TRBJ2-7): EAGVAQSPRYKIIEKRQSVAFWCNPISGHATLYWYQQILGQGPKLLIQFQNNGVVDDSQLPKDRFSAERLKGVDSTLKIQPAKLEDSAVYLCASSLDRRSYEQYFGPGTRLTVT.

V usage is TRBV5-5 and J usage is TRBJ1-4; TRBD1 matches 7 bases. This CDR3 is built from 14 residues. V lost 1 base to trimming and J lost 8 bases; unmatched junction nucleotides: 5. Germline V gives CDR1 SGHKS, CDR2 YYEKEE (reference sequence). The CDR3 is CASSLRQGGEKLFF. CDR3 nucleotides: TGTGCCAGCAGCTTGAGGCAGGGGGGCGAAAAACTGTTTTTT.

Only one count was recorded for this clone. CDR3 DNA: TGTGCCAGCAGTTCCACCCGTTCAGCCCGGAACACTGAAGCTTTCTTT. Its protein is CASSSTRSARNTEAFF. The rearrangement uses TRBV28 and TRBJ1-1; D is unresolved. There are 16 residues in the CDR3. Germline lookup yields CDR1 MDHEN and CDR2 SYDVKM. Between the trimmed V and J ends, which lost 4 bases and 1 base, there was a span of 16 bases.